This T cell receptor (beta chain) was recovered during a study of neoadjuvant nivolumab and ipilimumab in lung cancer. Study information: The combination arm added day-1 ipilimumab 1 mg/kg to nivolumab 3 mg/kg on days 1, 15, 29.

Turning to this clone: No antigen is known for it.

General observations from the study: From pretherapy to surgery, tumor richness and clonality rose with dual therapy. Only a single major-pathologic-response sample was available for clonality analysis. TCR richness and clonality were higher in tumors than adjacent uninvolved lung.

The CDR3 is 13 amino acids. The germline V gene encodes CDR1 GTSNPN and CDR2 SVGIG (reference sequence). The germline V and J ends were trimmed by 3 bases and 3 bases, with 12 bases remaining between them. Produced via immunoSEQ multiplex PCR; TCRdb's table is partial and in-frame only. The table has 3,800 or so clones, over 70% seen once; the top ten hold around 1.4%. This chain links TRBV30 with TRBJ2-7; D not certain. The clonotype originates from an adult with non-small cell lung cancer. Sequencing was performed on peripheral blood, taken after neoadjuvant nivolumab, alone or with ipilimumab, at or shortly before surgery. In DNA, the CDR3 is TGTGCCTGGAGAGGGCAGGAGAACTACGAGCAGTACTTC. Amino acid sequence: CAWRGQENYEQYF.